The entry below gives a single TCR beta chain sequence along with its context. The target antigen is unknown. The data were taken from a study of beta chain features in type 1 diabetes. Regarding the study as a whole: Among all four CD4+ subsets, Type 1 diabetes patients had TCRB CDR3s that were moderately but significantly shorter.

V was clipped by 4 bases and J by 3 bases, with 18 bases between them. CDR3 length equals 16 residues. The V gene's germline CDR1 is SEHNR and CDR2 FQNEAQ (reference sequence). Expressed TCRB transcripts were sequenced after all isolated RNA was converted to cDNA. The repertoire was sequenced with immunoSEQ multiplex PCR; TCRdb's copy has only in-frame clones and lacks some. This table has under 850,000 clones, 10% to 15% appearing once. The source is a man aged 18 to 30 with type 1 diabetes. The sample consisted of naive CD4+ T cells from blood. The genes are TRBV7-9 and TRBJ1-1; D is perhaps TRBD1 (5 bases). In DNA form, the CDR3 reads TGTGCCAGCAGCTCGAGACAGTCCCTAGGGGACACTGAAGCTTTCTTT. Translated: CASSSRQSLGDTEAFF.